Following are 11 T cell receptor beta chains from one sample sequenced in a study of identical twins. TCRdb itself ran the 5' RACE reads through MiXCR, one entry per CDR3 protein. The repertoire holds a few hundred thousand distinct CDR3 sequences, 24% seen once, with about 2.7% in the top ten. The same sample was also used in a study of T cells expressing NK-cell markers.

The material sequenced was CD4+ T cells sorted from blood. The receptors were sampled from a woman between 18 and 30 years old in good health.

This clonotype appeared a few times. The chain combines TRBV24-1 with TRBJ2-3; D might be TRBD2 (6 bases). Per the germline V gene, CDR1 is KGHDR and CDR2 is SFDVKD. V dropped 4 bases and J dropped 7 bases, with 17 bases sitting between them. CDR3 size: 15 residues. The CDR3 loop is CATSETGGLSYTQYF. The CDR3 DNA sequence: TGTGCCACCAGTGAAACCGGGGGTCTGAGCTATACGCAGTATTTT.

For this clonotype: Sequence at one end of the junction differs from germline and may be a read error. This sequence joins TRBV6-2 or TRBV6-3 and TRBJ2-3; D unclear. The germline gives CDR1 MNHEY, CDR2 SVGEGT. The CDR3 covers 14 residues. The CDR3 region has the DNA TGTGCCAGCAGCTACTTCCGTGGGTCAGATACGCAGTATTTT. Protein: CASSYFRGSDTQYF.

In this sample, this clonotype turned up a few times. The CDR3 DNA reads as TGTGCCAGCAGCTTTTTGGGGCCAGAGACCCAGTACTTC. It yields the protein CASSFLGPETQYF. The V and J genes are TRBV7-9 and TRBJ2-5; D might be TRBD1 (5 bases). Per germline, CDR1 SEHNR and CDR2 FQNEAQ (reference sequence). This CDR3 is 13 amino acids long. V gave up 3 bases and J gave up 4 bases, with 9 bases separating them.

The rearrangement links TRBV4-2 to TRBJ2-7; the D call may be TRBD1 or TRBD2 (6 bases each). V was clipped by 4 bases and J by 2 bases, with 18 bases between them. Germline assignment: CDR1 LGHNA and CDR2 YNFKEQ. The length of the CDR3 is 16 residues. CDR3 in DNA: TGTGCCAGCAGCCCCCTGTCTAGAAGGGGGGCCTACGAGCAGTACTTC. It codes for CASSPLSRRGAYEQYF.

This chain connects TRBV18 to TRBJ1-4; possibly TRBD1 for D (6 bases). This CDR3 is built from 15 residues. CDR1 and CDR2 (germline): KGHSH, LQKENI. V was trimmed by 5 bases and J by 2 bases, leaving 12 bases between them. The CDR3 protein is CASSYQGSTNEKLFF. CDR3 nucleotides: TGTGCCAGCTCATATCAGGGGTCGACTAATGAAAAACTGTTTTTT.

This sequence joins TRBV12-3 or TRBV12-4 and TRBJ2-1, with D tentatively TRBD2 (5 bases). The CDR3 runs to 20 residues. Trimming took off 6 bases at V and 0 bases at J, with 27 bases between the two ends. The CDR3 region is CASRPPAGWGEANSYNEQFF. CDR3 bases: TGTGCCAGCAGACCACCCGCCGGCTGGGGAGAAGCGAACTCCTACAATGAGCAGTTCTTC.

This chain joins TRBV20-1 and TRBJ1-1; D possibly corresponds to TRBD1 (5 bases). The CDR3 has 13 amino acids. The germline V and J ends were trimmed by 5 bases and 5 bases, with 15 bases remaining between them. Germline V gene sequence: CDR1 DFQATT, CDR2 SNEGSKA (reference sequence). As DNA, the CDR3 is TGCAGTGCTGTGGTGGGAGAGGGGACTGAAGCTTTCTTT. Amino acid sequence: CSAVVGEGTEAFF.

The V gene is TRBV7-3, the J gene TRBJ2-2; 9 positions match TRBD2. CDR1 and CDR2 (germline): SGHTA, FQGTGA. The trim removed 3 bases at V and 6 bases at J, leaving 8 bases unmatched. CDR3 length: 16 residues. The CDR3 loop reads CASSLPSGVRAGELFF. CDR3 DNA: TGTGCCAGCAGCTTGCCTAGCGGGGTGCGGGCCGGGGAGCTGTTTTTT.

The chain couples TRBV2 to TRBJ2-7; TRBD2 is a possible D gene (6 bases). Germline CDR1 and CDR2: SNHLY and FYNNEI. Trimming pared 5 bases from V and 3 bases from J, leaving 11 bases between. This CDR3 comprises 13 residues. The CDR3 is CASSPADYYEQYF. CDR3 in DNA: TGTGCCAGCAGTCCCGCGGACTACTACGAGCAGTACTTC.

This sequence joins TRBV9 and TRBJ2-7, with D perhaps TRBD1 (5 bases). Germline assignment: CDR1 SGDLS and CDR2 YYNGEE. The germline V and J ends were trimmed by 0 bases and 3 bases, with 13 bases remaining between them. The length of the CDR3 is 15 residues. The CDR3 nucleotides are TGTGCCAGCAGCGTAGGGACAAGCCTCATCTACGAGCAGTACTTC. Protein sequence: CASSVGTSLIYEQYF.

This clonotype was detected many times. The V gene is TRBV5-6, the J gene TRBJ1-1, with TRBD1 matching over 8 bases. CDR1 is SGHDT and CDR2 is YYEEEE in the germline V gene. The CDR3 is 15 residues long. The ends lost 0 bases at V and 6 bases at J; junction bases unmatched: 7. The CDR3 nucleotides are TGTGCCAGCAGCTTGGGCGGACAGGGCTTGCCTGAAGCTTTCTTT. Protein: CASSLGGQGLPEAFF.